The next 27 T cell receptor beta chains were all read from a single sample in a study of blood T cell repertoires in COVID-19 (dated by TCRdb to between 2020 and 2021). Libraries were prepared through the immunoSEQ multiplex PCR assay. Here the immuneACCESS table is served through TCRdb, limited to in-frame sequences with V and J called. Missing clones are a known gap in these copies; in checked studies unresolved V genes cover under half, and the rest lacks a known reason. For this sample the table gives more than 140,000 clones, of which roughly 88% were detected only once. The top ten clonotypes cover approximately 1.5% of the sample. The sequenced sample consisted of peripheral blood. Receptors originate from a woman aged 55-69 years with acute or convalescent COVID-19.

The chain combines TRBV6-2 or TRBV6-3 with TRBJ2-2; tentatively, D is TRBD2 (6 bases). Germline lookup yields CDR1 MNHEY and CDR2 SVGEGT. With 4 bases removed from V and 6 bases from J, the gap between germline ends came to 15 bases. This CDR3 is built from 15 residues. The CDR3 sequence is CASSWHSGGSGELFF. CDR3 in DNA: TGTGCCAGCAGTTGGCACTCCGGGGGATCCGGGGAGCTGTTTTTT.

The CDR3 nucleotides read TGTGCCAGCAGCCTCCCAGCGGACTATGGCTACACCTTC. Encoded protein: CASSLPADYGYTF. The chain joins TRBV7-9 to TRBJ1-2; no clear D. CDR3 size: 13 residues. The V end was cut by 5 bases, the J end by 3 bases, with 10 bases between. Per germline, CDR1 SEHNR and CDR2 FQNEAQ (reference sequence).

The V call is TRBV7-3, the J call TRBJ2-3; TRBD1 is a possible D gene (5 bases). CDR1 and CDR2 (germline): SGHTA, FQGTGA. The V end was cut by 6 bases, the J end by 3 bases, with 10 bases between. The CDR3 has 13 residues. CDR3 region: CASSLPGTDTQYF. CDR3 nucleotides: TGTGCCAGCAGTCTCCCAGGGACAGATACGCAGTATTTT.

Here the CDR3 reads CASSPRVANEKLFF. The CDR3 nucleotides are TGTGCCAGCAGTCCGAGGGTGGCTAATGAAAAACTGTTTTTT. The gene calls are TRBV2 and TRBJ1-4, with D unclear. Germline lookup yields CDR1 SNHLY and CDR2 FYNNEI. CDR3 size: 14 residues. The V end lost 5 bases, the J end lost 3 bases, and 10 bases lay between the germline ends.

This rearrangement joins TRBV15 to TRBJ1-1, with D unclear. The CDR3 runs to 15 residues. Germline V lookup: CDR1 LNHNV, CDR2 YYDKDF (reference sequence). V was pared by 0 bases and J by 1 base, with 9 bases between. CDR3 nucleotides: TGTGCCACCAGCAGAGACCTCACTAGGAACACTGAAGCTTTCTTT. Residues: CATSRDLTRNTEAFF.

A single count supports this clone. The gene calls are TRBV24-1 and TRBJ1-3; 7 positions match TRBD1. The CDR3 is 15 amino acids. The V segment lost 3 bases and the J segment 4 bases; nucleotides outside the gene matches: 5. Germline-derived CDR1 and CDR2 are KGHDR and SFDVKD. The CDR3 protein is CATSDKGAKGNTIYF. The CDR3 DNA reads TGTGCCACCAGTGATAAGGGGGCGAAGGGAAACACCATATATTTT.

The genes are TRBV21-1 and TRBJ1-2. TRBV21-1 is termed a pseudogene. The CDR3 loop spans 14 amino acids. In DNA, the CDR3 is TGTGCCAGCAGCCGGGGTCGGGGTACACATGGCTACACCTTC. This gives the protein CASSRGRGTHGYTF.

The J gene is TRBJ1-2, the V gene TRBV19; TRBD1 aligns across 7 bases. Germline-derived CDR1 and CDR2 are LNHDA and SQIVND (reference sequence). The CDR3 has 16 residues. With V trimmed by 5 bases and J by 3 bases, 12 bases remained unmatched. The CDR3 spells CASSQGGSLTYYGYTF. The DNA for the CDR3 is TGTGCCAGTAGTCAGGGGGGCTCCCTGACTTACTATGGCTACACCTTC.

This sequence joins TRBV7-2 and TRBJ2-5; TRBD2 matches 8 bases. V lost 4 bases, J lost 3 bases, and 4 bases stayed unmatched. In germline, CDR1 is SGHTA, CDR2 FQGNSA. The CDR3 is made up of 14 amino acids. CDR3 coding DNA: TGTGCCAGCAGCTCACTAGCGGTGGAAGAGACCCAGTACTTC. Residues: CASSSLAVEETQYF.

CDR3: CASSHNRAASYEQYF. CDR3 sequence (DNA): TGTGCCAGCAGCCACAACAGGGCAGCATCCTACGAGCAGTACTTC. This chain joins TRBV3-1 (or the pseudogene TRBV3-2) and TRBJ2-7; D perhaps matches TRBD1 (6 bases). CDR1 and CDR2 from the germline V gene are LGHDT and YNNKEL (reference sequence). The CDR3 contains 15 residues. The V gene lost 3 bases and the J gene lost 1 base, with 13 bases spanning the gap.

J is TRBJ1-6 and V is TRBV18, with 11 bases lining up with TRBD1. The germline V gene encodes CDR1 KGHSH and CDR2 LQKENI. The CDR3 totals 14 residues. V dropped 8 bases and J dropped 6; count of bases not matched to a gene: 3. The CDR3 DNA sequence: TGTGCCAGCACCGGACAGGGGGCTAATTCACCCCTCCACTTT. It yields the protein CASTGQGANSPLHF.

This clone was picked up one time. The rearrangement uses TRBV7-2 and TRBJ1-2; D not certain. V lost 10 bases to trimming and J lost 0 bases, with 9 bases between them. The V gene's germline CDR1 is SGHTA and CDR2 FQGNSA. The CDR3 covers 12 residues. The CDR3 protein is CATRETNYGYTF. The CDR3, as DNA: TGTGCCACCCGAGAGACTAACTATGGCTACACCTTC. Looking up the rest from reference TRBV7-2 and TRBJ1-2 gives the full variable domain: GAGVSQSPSNKVTEKGKDVELRCDPISGHTALYWYRQSLGQGLEFLIYFQGNSAPDKSGLPSDRFSAERTGGSVSTLTIQRTQQEDSAVYLCATRETNYGYTFGSGTRLTVV.

The chain joins TRBV19 to TRBJ2-1, with D uncertain. Germline CDR1 LNHDA, CDR2 SQIVND (reference sequence). CDR3 length: 13 residues. V was clipped by 5 bases and J by 4 bases, with 9 bases between them. CDR3 amino acids: CASSSVGYNEQFF. The CDR3 region has the DNA TGTGCCAGTAGTTCTGTCGGTTACAATGAGCAGTTCTTC.

V and J are TRBV25-1 and TRBJ1-4; 8 bases line up with TRBD1. The CDR3 has 15 amino acids. The V gene's germline CDR1 is MGHDK and CDR2 SYGVNS. Unmatched junction bases numbered 3, after V lost 3 bases and J lost 3 bases. CDR3 sequence reads: CASSDVQGANEKLFF. The CDR3, as DNA: TGTGCCAGCAGTGACGTACAGGGGGCTAATGAAAAACTGTTTTTT.

The chain links TRBV14 to TRBJ1-2, with a weak D call TRBD1 (5 bases). This CDR3 is 12 amino acids long. V lost 3 bases and J lost 8, with 10 bases in between. CDR1 is SGHDN, CDR2 FVKESK, per germline. The CDR3 DNA follows: TGTGCCAGCAGCCAGGGCAGGGTCGGCTACACCTTC. This sequence encodes CASSQGRVGYTF.

The chain carries TRBV5-1 and TRBJ1-4, with 8 positions matching TRBD1. The CDR3 loop spans 15 amino acids. Trimming took 4 bases from V and 8 from J; bases not matched to a gene: 10. Germline V gene data show CDR1 as SGHRS and CDR2 as YFSETQ. The CDR3 DNA sequence: TGCGCCAGCAGCCTAGCCGGGACAGGTGGCGAAAAACTGTTTTTT. This encodes CASSLAGTGGEKLFF.

The rearrangement links TRBV4-2 to TRBJ1-2; weak D call: TRBD1 (6 bases). The V gene lost 0 bases and the J gene lost 2 bases, with 13 bases spanning the gap. In germline, CDR1 is LGHNA, CDR2 YNFKEQ. The length of the CDR3 is 16 residues. CDR3 amino acids: CASSQDMGAQNYGYTF. Written as DNA, the CDR3 is TGTGCCAGCAGCCAAGATATGGGGGCACAGAACTATGGCTACACCTTC.

This clone was found a few times. V usage is TRBV7-2 and J usage is TRBJ1-3, with TRBD1 as a possible D gene (6 bases). V was pared by 2 bases and J by 2 bases, with 16 bases between. Germline V gene data show CDR1 as SGHTA and CDR2 as FQGNSA. The CDR3 has 17 residues. The chain's CDR3 is CASSLWGIAGAGNTIYF. Written as DNA, the CDR3 is TGTGCCAGCAGCTTATGGGGGATCGCAGGGGCTGGAAACACCATATATTTT.

The V and J genes are TRBV2 and TRBJ2-3, with TRBD2 as a possible D gene (6 bases). Germline-derived CDR1 and CDR2 are SNHLY and FYNNEI. Trimming removed 3 bases from V and 0 bases from J, with 22 bases in between. CDR3 length: 19 amino acids. The DNA for the CDR3 is TGTGCCAGCAGTGACGGTCTGGGGATAGGACTAACTAGCACAGATACGCAGTATTTT. Protein sequence: CASSDGLGIGLTSTDTQYF. Full variable domain (missing parts from reference TRBV2 and TRBJ2-3): EPEVTQTPSHQVTQMGQEVILRCVPISNHLYFYWYRQILGQKVEFLVSFYNNEISEKSEIFDDQFSVERPDGSNFTLKIRSTKLEDSAMYFCASSDGLGIGLTSTDTQYFGPGTRLTVL.

CDR3 sequence reads: CASSSPQGFDTEAFF. In DNA form, the CDR3 reads TGTGCCAGCAGTTCTCCACAGGGCTTTGACACTGAAGCTTTCTTT. This chain joins TRBV6-2 or TRBV6-3 and TRBJ1-1; weak D call: TRBD1 (6 bases). The CDR3 contains 15 residues. Germline V gene lookup returns CDR1 MNHEY and CDR2 SVGEGT. V was trimmed by 4 bases and J by 3 bases, leaving 15 bases between them.

This clone was seen only a few times. The chain recombines TRBV6-5 with TRBJ2-7, with no clear D. The CDR3 sequence is 13 residues long. Germline-derived CDR1 and CDR2 are MNHEY and SVGAGI. Trimming removed 0 bases from V and 2 bases from J, with 5 bases in between. Here the CDR3 reads CASSYSYTYEQYF. The CDR3, as DNA: TGTGCCAGCAGTTACTCGTACACCTACGAGCAGTACTTC.

CDR3 DNA sequence: TGTGCCAGCTCACCGGCGGGTGCGGGGCTGAACACCGGGGAGCTGTTTTTT. It specifies CASSPAGAGLNTGELFF. The V gene is TRBV18, the J gene TRBJ2-2; D is possibly TRBD2 (6 bases). CDR3 size: 17 residues. V was pared by 3 bases and J by 1 base, with 15 bases between. Germline V lookup: CDR1 KGHSH, CDR2 LQKENI.

The rearrangement uses TRBV28 and TRBJ1-2; D not resolved. CDR3 length: 12 residues. V was cut by 7 bases and J by 5 bases, with 11 bases left in between. The germline V gene encodes CDR1 MDHEN and CDR2 SYDVKM. The DNA of the CDR3 is TGTGCCAGCATGAGGTGGAGTTATGGCTACACCTTC. Encoded protein: CASMRWSYGYTF.

CDR3 amino acids: CSASPEVRNTEAFF. The CDR3 DNA follows: TGCAGTGCTAGTCCGGAGGTCAGGAACACTGAAGCTTTCTTT. This chain uses TRBV20-1 with TRBJ1-1; no clear D gene. Germline CDR1 DFQATT, CDR2 SNEGSKA (reference sequence). V was cut by 3 bases and J by 1 base, with 12 bases left in between. The CDR3 totals 14 residues.

The V call is TRBV6-4, the J call TRBJ2-7; TRBD1 matches at 10 bases. Germline CDR1 and CDR2: MRHNA and SNTAGT. The CDR3 is made up of 13 amino acids. V was clipped by 5 bases and J by 6 bases; unmatched bases: 4. The CDR3 bases are TGTGCCAGCAGTTTCGGACAGGGGGGCGAGCAGTACTTC. Translated, it gives CASSFGQGGEQYF.

J is TRBJ1-5 and V is TRBV30; TRBD1 matches at 8 bases. V dropped 2 bases and J dropped 0; count of bases not matched to a gene: 9. This CDR3 has 17 residues. The germline V gene has CDR1 GTSNPN and CDR2 SVGIG (reference sequence). The CDR3 DNA reads as TGTGCCTGGAGTCGGACAGGGATGAGTTATAGCAATCAGCCCCAGCATTTT. It specifies CAWSRTGMSYSNQPQHF.

The CDR3 loop is CASSEPSGVQFF. As DNA, the CDR3 is TGTGCCAGCAGCGAGCCTAGCGGGGTGCAGTTCTTC. The chain employs TRBV5-5 and TRBJ2-1, with 9 bases lining up with TRBD2. Germline V gene sequence: CDR1 SGHKS, CDR2 YYEKEE (reference sequence). The CDR3 sequence is 12 residues long. Unmatched junction bases numbered 5, after V lost 4 bases and J lost 12 bases. The full variable domain, its missing parts supplied by reference TRBV5-5 and TRBJ2-1, is DAGVTQSPTHLIKTRGQQVTLRCSPISGHKSVSWYQQVLGQGPQFIFQYYEKEERGRGNFPDRFSARQFPNYSSELNVNALLLGDSALYLCASSEPSGVQFFGPGTRLTVL.